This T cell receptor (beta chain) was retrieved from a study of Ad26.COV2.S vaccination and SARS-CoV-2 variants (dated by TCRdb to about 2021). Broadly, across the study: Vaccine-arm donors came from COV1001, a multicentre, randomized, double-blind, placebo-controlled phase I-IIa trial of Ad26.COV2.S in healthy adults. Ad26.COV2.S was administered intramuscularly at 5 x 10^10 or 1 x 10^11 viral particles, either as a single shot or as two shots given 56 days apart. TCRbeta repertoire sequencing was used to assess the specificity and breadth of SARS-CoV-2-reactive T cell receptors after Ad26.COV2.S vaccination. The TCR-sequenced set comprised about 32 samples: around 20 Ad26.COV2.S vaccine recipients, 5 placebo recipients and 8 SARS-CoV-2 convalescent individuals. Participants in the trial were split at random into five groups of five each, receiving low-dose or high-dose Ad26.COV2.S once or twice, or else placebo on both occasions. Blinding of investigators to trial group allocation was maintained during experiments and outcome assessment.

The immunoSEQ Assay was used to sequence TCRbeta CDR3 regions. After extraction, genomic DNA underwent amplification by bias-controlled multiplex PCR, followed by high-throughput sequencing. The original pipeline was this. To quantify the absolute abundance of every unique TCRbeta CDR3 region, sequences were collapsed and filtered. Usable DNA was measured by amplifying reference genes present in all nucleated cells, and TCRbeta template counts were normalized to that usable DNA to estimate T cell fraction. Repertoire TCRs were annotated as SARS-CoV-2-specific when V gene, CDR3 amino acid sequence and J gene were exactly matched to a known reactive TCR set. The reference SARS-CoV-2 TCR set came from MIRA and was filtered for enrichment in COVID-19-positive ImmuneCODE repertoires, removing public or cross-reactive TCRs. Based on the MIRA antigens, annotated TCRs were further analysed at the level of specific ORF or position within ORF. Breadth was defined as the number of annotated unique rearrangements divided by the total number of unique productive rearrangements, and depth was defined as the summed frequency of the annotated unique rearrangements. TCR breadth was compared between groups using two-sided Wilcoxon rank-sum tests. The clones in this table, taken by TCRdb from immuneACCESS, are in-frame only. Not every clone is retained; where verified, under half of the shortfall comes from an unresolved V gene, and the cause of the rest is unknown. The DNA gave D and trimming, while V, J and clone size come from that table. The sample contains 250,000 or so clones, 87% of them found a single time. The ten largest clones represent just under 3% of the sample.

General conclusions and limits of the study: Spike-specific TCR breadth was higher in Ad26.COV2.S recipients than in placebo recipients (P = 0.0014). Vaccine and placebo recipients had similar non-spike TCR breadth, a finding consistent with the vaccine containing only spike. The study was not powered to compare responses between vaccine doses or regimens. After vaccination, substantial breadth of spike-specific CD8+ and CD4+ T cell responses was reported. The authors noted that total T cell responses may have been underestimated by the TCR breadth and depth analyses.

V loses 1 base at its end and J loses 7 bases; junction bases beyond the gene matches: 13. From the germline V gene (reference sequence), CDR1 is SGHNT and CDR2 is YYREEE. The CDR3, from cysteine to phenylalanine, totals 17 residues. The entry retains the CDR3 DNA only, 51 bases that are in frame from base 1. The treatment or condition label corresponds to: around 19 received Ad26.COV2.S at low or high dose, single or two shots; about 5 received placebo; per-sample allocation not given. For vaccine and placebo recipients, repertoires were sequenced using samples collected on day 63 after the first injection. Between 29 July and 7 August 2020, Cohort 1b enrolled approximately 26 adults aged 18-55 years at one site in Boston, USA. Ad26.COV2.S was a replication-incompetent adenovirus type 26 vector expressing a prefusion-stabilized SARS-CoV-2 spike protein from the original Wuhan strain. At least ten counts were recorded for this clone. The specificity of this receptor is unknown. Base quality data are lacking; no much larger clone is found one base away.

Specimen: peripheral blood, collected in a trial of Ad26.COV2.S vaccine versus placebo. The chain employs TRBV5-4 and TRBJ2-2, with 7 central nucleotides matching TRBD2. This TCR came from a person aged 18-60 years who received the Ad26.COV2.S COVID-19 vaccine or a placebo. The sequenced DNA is TGTGCCAGCAGCTTGAAAGTGCGGGGGAGGGCCAGCGGGGAGCTGTTTTTT. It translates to CASSLKVRGRASGELFF.